These 8 T cell receptor beta chains came from one sample sequenced in a study of CD4+ T cells in melanoma. Assay: immunoSEQ multiplex PCR; the TCRdb copy retains only in-frame clones and omits some. The sample lists about 10,000 clones, roughly two thirds occurring once. Sequencing was performed on cells from a culture (not recorded whether cultured in vitro). The receptors here all came from a human donor with melanoma.

The V gene is TRBV29-1, the J gene TRBJ2-1, with TRBD2 matching over 7 bases. Germline trimming cut 7 bases from V and 0 bases from J; bases unmatched to any gene: 3. This CDR3 comprises 13 residues. From germline, CDR1 is SQVTM and CDR2 ANQGSEA. The CDR3 sequence is CSARGSSYNEQFF. The CDR3 bases are TGCAGCGCGCGGGGGAGCTCCTACAATGAGCAGTTCTTC.

This clone was observed a handful of times. The rearrangement links TRBV5-1 to TRBJ1-1; a possible D gene is TRBD1 (5 bases). V gave up 0 bases and J gave up 4 bases, with 13 bases separating them. The germline V gene has CDR1 SGHRS and CDR2 YFSETQ. This CDR3 has 15 amino acids. The CDR3 region has the DNA TGCGCCAGCAGCTTGGTTCCCGGGGGAATCACTGAAGCTTTCTTT. The encoded protein is CASSLVPGGITEAFF.

The chain employs TRBV30 and TRBJ1-5; TRBD1 might be the D (5 bases). The CDR3 runs to 13 residues. Germline V CDR1 and CDR2: GTSNPN, SVGIG (reference sequence). Trimming left V 0 bases short and J 5 bases short, with 8 bases between. The CDR3 loop reads CAWSVLGDQPQHF. CDR3 coding DNA: TGTGCCTGGAGTGTACTGGGGGATCAGCCCCAGCATTTT.

Within the sample, this clone is medium-sized (0.01 to 0.1%). V and J are TRBV27 and TRBJ1-6, with unresolved D. Trimming took 8 bases from V and 10 from J, leaving 15 bases between them. The CDR3 totals 13 residues. Germline CDR1 MNHEY, CDR2 SMNVEV (reference sequence). The CDR3 DNA reads as TGTGCCAGCGGACCTTTTGACACCTCACCCCTCCACTTT. The encoded protein is CASGPFDTSPLHF.

The chain has TRBV23-1 and TRBJ1-2; TRBD1 matches at 9 bases. TRBV23-1 falls under the ORF class, with uncertain function. This CDR3 is built from 14 residues. The ends lost 0 bases at V and 8 bases at J; junction bases unmatched: 4. CDR3 coding DNA: TGCGCCAGCAGTCAATCGGGACAGGGTGGAGGCTACACCTTC. This translates into CASSQSGQGGGYTF.

This chain links TRBV29-1 with TRBJ1-2, with unresolved D. Germline-derived CDR1 and CDR2 are SQVTM and ANQGSEA. CDR3 length equals 9 residues. Trimming stripped 4 bases from V and 5 bases from J, with 2 bases between. This CDR3 is CSVGYGYTF. CDR3 DNA: TGCAGCGTTGGGTATGGCTACACCTTC.

This rearrangement joins TRBV2 to TRBJ2-1, with 10 bases lining up with TRBD1. Germline CDR1 and CDR2: SNHLY and FYNNEI. The CDR3 consists of 15 residues. The V gene end was trimmed by 1 base and the J gene end by 15 bases; junction bases not matched to a gene: 12. The CDR3 bases are TGTGCCAGCAGTGAAGTCATGTCCGGGACAGGGGTCGTGTTCTTC. As protein: CASSEVMSGTGVVFF.

The J gene is TRBJ1-2, the V gene TRBV6-5; D not certain. The germline gives CDR1 MNHEY, CDR2 SVGAGI. The CDR3 contains 13 residues. The V end was cut by 6 bases, the J end by 4 bases, with 12 bases between. This chain's CDR3 is CASSQRDGYGYTF. CDR3 bases: TGTGCCAGCAGCCAGAGGGATGGCTATGGCTACACCTTC.